A selection of T cell receptor beta chains follows, all from one sample in a study of response to subunit inactivated influenza vaccine. TCRdb processed the RT-PCR reads anew with MiXCR; each CDR3 protein has one entry. There are about 540,000 distinct CDR3 sequences in the sample; 20% to 25% occur only once, and roughly 2.8% lies in the top ten. This same sample was also part of a study on T cells expressing NK-cell markers.

The specimen comprised CD4+ T cells sorted from PBMCs, sampled roughly 12 days after vaccination. Receptors originate from a man aged 50-60 years who received an inactivated influenza vaccine. Each CDR3 is given with its conserved first and last residue. Fields, in order: V gene, CDR3 length, J gene, clone size, D gene, CDR3 protein, CDR3 DNA. A D gene is named only where the DNA matches it firmly. Some rows mark clone size as missing; the rest say once, few, many or name a class of expanded clone.

V: TRBV18; length: 14; J: TRBJ2-7; size: NA; D: NA; CDR3: CASSPLPSPYEQYF; DNA: TGTGCCAGCTCACCACTTCCTTCCCCCTACGAGCAGTACTTC
V: TRBV10-2; length: 15; J: TRBJ1-6; size: NA; D: NA; CDR3: CASSVPGIMDSPLHF; DNA: TGCGCCAGCAGTGTTCCAGGAATCATGGATTCACCCCTCCACTTT
V: TRBV7-2; length: 13; J: TRBJ2-1; size: NA; D: TRBD1; CDR3: CASSHNTGTGLFF; DNA: TGTGCCAGCAGCCATAATACCGGGACAGGGCTGTTCTTC
V: TRBV27; length: 15; J: TRBJ1-6; size: few; D: NA; CDR3: CASSPTGRNNSPLHF; DNA: TGTGCCAGCAGCCCGACGGGAAGAAATAATTCACCCCTCCACTTT
V: TRBV10-3; length: 19; J: TRBJ2-1; size: NA; D: TRBD2; CDR3: CAISPLSSSGGAGYNEQFF; DNA: TGTGCCATCAGCCCCCTTTCTTCTAGCGGGGGGGCAGGATACAATGAGCAGTTCTTC
V: TRBV7-2; length: 14; J: TRBJ1-5; size: many; D: TRBD1; CDR3: CASSLSRGNQPQHF; DNA: TGTGCCAGCAGTCTCTCCAGGGGGAATCAGCCCCAGCATTTT
V: TRBV20-1; length: 14; J: TRBJ2-3; size: NA; D: NA; CDR3: CSAPLRGGLDTQYF; DNA: TGCAGTGCTCCCCTCAGGGGGGGGCTAGATACGCAGTATTTT
V: TRBV12-3/TRBV12-4; length: 14; J: TRBJ2-5; size: few; D: NA; CDR3: CASSFGIKQETQYF; DNA: TGTGCCAGCAGTTTTGGTATTAAACAAGAGACCCAGTACTTC
V: TRBV4-1; length: 15; J: TRBJ2-1; size: few; D: TRBD2; CDR3: CASSQPTGGFFEQFF; DNA: TGCGCCAGCAGCCAACCCACGGGGGGGTTTTTTGAGCAGTTCTTC
V: TRBV4-1; length: 16; J: TRBJ2-3; size: few; D: NA; CDR3: CASSQGWGPGTDTQYF; DNA: TGCGCCAGCAGCCAAGGTTGGGGCCCCGGCACAGATACGCAGTATTTT
V: TRBV29-1; length: 13; J: TRBJ2-3; size: few; D: NA; CDR3: CSVERTLQDTQYF; DNA: TGCAGCGTTGAAAGGACTCTTCAGGATACGCAGTATTTT
V: TRBV3-1; length: 14; J: TRBJ2-7; size: few; D: TRBD1; CDR3: CASSQGQGLGEQYF; DNA: TGTGCCAGCAGCCAAGGACAGGGGTTGGGTGAGCAGTACTTC
V: TRBV6-2/TRBV6-3; length: 15; J: TRBJ2-3; size: NA; D: NA; CDR3: CASSRTAGAGDTQYF; DNA: TGTGCCAGCAGCCGTACGGCCGGGGCCGGAGATACGCAGTATTTT
V: TRBV6-5; length: 13; J: TRBJ1-1; size: many; D: NA; CDR3: CASSLTANTEAFF; DNA: TGTGCCAGCAGTTTGACAGCGAACACTGAAGCTTTCTTT
V: TRBV6-2/TRBV6-3; length: 14; J: TRBJ2-7; size: once; D: NA; CDR3: CASSRGIRMGEQYF; DNA: TGTGCCAGCAGCAGGGGAATTCGTATGGGCGAGCAGTACTTC
V: TRBV6-1; length: 12; J: TRBJ2-1; size: NA; D: NA; CDR3: CASNLGSYEQFF; DNA: TGTGCCAGCAACTTGGGTTCCTATGAGCAGTTCTTC
V: TRBV20-1; length: 14; J: TRBJ2-3; size: few; D: TRBD2; CDR3: CSAVASGGTDTQYF; DNA: TGCAGTGCCGTCGCTAGCGGGGGCACAGATACGCAGTATTTT
V: TRBV5-1; length: 16; J: TRBJ1-4; size: few; D: NA; CDR3: CASSLASGRFSEKLFF; DNA: TGCGCCAGCAGCTTGGCCTCAGGGAGGTTCAGTGAAAAACTGTTTTTT
V: TRBV7-2; length: 13; J: TRBJ2-2; size: NA; D: NA; CDR3: CASSLAPEGELFF; DNA: TGTGCCAGCAGCTTAGCCCCAGAGGGGGAGCTGTTTTTT
V: TRBV2; length: 12; J: TRBJ2-7; size: NA; D: TRBD1; CDR3: CAYRDSAYEQYF; DNA: TGTGCCTACCGGGACAGCGCCTACGAGCAGTACTTC
V: TRBV6-1; length: 16; J: TRBJ2-3; size: NA; D: NA; CDR3: CASSEGAGGSTDTQYF; DNA: TGTGCCAGCAGTGAAGGGGCAGGCGGAAGCACAGATACGCAGTATTTT
V: TRBV7-9; length: 16; J: TRBJ2-1; size: NA; D: TRBD2; CDR3: CASSNWGLATYNEQFF; DNA: TGTGCCAGCAGCAACTGGGGACTAGCGACGTACAATGAGCAGTTCTTC
V: TRBV5-1; length: 14; J: TRBJ2-1; size: many; D: TRBD1; CDR3: CASQETAGGFEQFF; DNA: TGCGCCAGCCAAGAGACGGCAGGGGGCTTTGAGCAGTTCTTC
V: TRBV20-1; length: 13; J: TRBJ1-2; size: many; D: NA; CDR3: CSASDYSNYGYTF; DNA: TGCAGTGCTAGTGACTACTCAAACTATGGCTACACCTTC
V: TRBV12-3/TRBV12-4; length: 15; J: TRBJ1-6; size: NA; D: NA; CDR3: CASSLDGAGGSPLHF; DNA: TGTGCCAGCAGTTTAGATGGCGCGGGAGGTTCACCCCTCCACTTT
V: TRBV11-2; length: 15; J: TRBJ1-6; size: NA; D: NA; CDR3: CASSPGQTFNSPLHF; DNA: TGTGCCAGCAGTCCTGGACAGACTTTTAATTCACCCCTCCACTTT
V: TRBV24-1; length: 14; J: TRBJ2-7; size: NA; D: TRBD2; CDR3: CATSDQGLASEQYF; DNA: TGTGCCACCAGTGACCAGGGACTAGCCAGCGAGCAGTACTTC
V: TRBV6-1; length: 15; J: TRBJ2-3; size: NA; D: TRBD2; CDR3: CASSPLAVGTDTQYF; DNA: TGTGCCAGCAGCCCGCTAGCGGTTGGGACAGATACGCAGTATTTT
V: TRBV6-5; length: 15; J: TRBJ1-3; size: few; D: NA; CDR3: CASSYGRTSGNTIYF; DNA: TGTGCCAGCAGTTACGGGCGGACCTCTGGAAACACCATATATTTT
V: TRBV30; length: 11; J: TRBJ2-1; size: NA; D: TRBD1; CDR3: CAWSGRGEQFF; DNA: TGTGCCTGGAGTGGCAGGGGGGAGCAGTTCTTC
V: TRBV2; length: 15; J: TRBJ2-5; size: NA; D: NA; CDR3: CASSESYRVQETQYF; DNA: TGTGCCAGCAGTGAATCCTACAGGGTTCAAGAGACCCAGTACTTC
V: TRBV11-2; length: 14; J: TRBJ2-5; size: few; D: NA; CDR3: CASSRDILQETQYF; DNA: TGTGCCAGCAGTCGGGACATTCTTCAAGAGACCCAGTACTTC